The 9 T cell receptor beta chains in this list originate from one sample, sequenced in a study of Graves' ophthalmopathy and Graves' hyperthyroidism. Amplified TCR beta CDR3 regions were obtained using RNA transcripts as template. RT-PCR in the first round used HTBI primers; a second-round multiplex PCR followed. From the multiplex PCR reads, TCRdb called clonotypes with MiXCR, one entry per CDR3 protein. The sample lists roughly 300,000 distinct CDR3 sequences, roughly 15% occurring once. Sequencing was performed on peripheral blood. Source of these receptors: an adult man with Graves' ophthalmopathy.

This clonotype was recorded many times. The rearrangement joins TRBV7-8 to TRBJ1-2; TRBD1 matches 7 bases. The CDR3 has 15 residues. The V gene's germline CDR1 is SGHVS and CDR2 FQNEAQ. V lost 5 bases to trimming and J lost 4 bases; unmatched junction nucleotides: 10. DNA of the CDR3: TGTGCCAGCAGCCAGGGGACAGCTGAGGGCTATGGCTACACCTTC. The encoded protein is CASSQGTAEGYGYTF. Combining the CDR3 with reference TRBV7-8 and TRBJ1-2 gives the whole variable domain GAGVSQSPRYKVAKRGQDVALRCDPISGHVSLFWYQQALGQGPEFLTYFQNEAQLDKSGLPSDRFFAERPEGSVSTLKIQRTQQEDSAVYLCASSQGTAEGYGYTFGSGTRLTVV.

This chain connects TRBV13 to TRBJ2-7; D perhaps matches TRBD1 (6 bases). The V and J ends lost 0 bases and 6 bases respectively, with 12 bases between them. The germline V gene encodes CDR1 PRHDT and CDR2 FYEKMQ (reference sequence). This CDR3 comprises 14 residues. The CDR3 coding sequence is TGTGCCAGCAGCTTAGGACAGGGAATAAGCGAGCAGTACTTC. It encodes CASSLGQGISEQYF. The whole variable domain, remainder taken from reference TRBV13 and TRBJ2-7, is AAGVIQSPRHLIKEKRETATLKCYPIPRHDTVYWYQQGPGQDPQFLISFYEKMQSDKGSIPDRFSAQQFSDYHSELNMSSLELGDSALYFCASSLGQGISEQYFGPGTRLTVT.

This clonotype came up many times. The V and J genes are TRBV6-1 and TRBJ1-1; 9 bases match TRBD1. J gave up 7 bases and V 4 bases, and 7 bases lay outside the gene matches. Germline V gene data show CDR1 as MNHNS and CDR2 as SASEGT. The CDR3 consists of 14 residues. This CDR3 reads CASSGGVTGGEAFF. DNA for the CDR3: TGTGCCAGCAGTGGCGGAGTGACAGGGGGTGAAGCTTTCTTT.

This clonotype has ten or more counts. J is TRBJ2-7 and V is TRBV30, with D unclear. Germline CDR1 and CDR2: GTSNPN and SVGIG (reference sequence). The CDR3 totals 10 residues. V lost 1 base and J lost 11, with 9 bases in between. The CDR3 loop reads CAWSAVREYF. CDR3 bases: TGTGCCTGGAGTGCAGTCCGGGAGTACTTC.

This clonotype was detected ten times or more. CDR3 sequence reads: CASSFSQGSQTQYF. CDR3 in DNA: TGCGCCAGCAGCTTCAGTCAGGGAAGCCAGACCCAGTACTTC. The rearrangement links TRBV5-1 to TRBJ2-5, with a tentative D call TRBD1 (5 bases). Germline values: CDR1 SGHRS, CDR2 YFSETQ. V was cut by 2 bases and J by 6 bases, with 14 bases left in between. The CDR3 is made up of 14 amino acids.

This clonotype has a count of ten or more. V and J are TRBV11-2 and TRBJ1-2; D is undetermined. The germline V gene encodes CDR1 SGHAT and CDR2 FQNNGV. The CDR3 is 15 residues long. Trimming cost V 5 bases and J 2 bases, with 15 bases left between them. As DNA, the CDR3 is TGTGCCAGCAGCCACAATCGGCGACCGAACTATGGCTACACCTTC. This sequence encodes CASSHNRRPNYGYTF.

This clonotype was recorded at least ten times. The chain joins TRBV6-1 to TRBJ2-7, with TRBD2 matching 8 bases. The CDR3 spans 12 residues. The ends lost 8 bases at V and 3 bases at J; junction bases unmatched: 3. Per germline, CDR1 MNHNS and CDR2 SASEGT. The DNA for the CDR3 is TGTGCCAGCGCAGCGGGAGTCTACGAGCAGTACTTC. Amino acid sequence: CASAAGVYEQYF.

Ten or more counts support this clonotype. The chain couples TRBV4-2 to TRBJ1-1; the D gene is possibly TRBD1 (6 bases). Germline lookup yields CDR1 LGHNA and CDR2 YNFKEQ. This CDR3 has 15 residues. V lost 1 base to trimming and J lost 3 bases, with 12 bases between them. The CDR3 bases are TGTGCCAGCAGCCAAGCTTTGGGGACACACACTGAAGCTTTCTTT. As protein: CASSQALGTHTEAFF.

This clonotype was recorded many times. The genes are TRBV29-1 and TRBJ2-7; D is ambiguous. The CDR3 loop spans 11 amino acids. Trimming removed 1 base at V and 4 bases at J, with 5 bases between. The germline V gene encodes CDR1 SQVTM and CDR2 ANQGSEA. The DNA of the CDR3 is TGCAGCGTTGAAGGGAATTACGAGCAGTACTTC. Encoded protein: CSVEGNYEQYF.